One sample yielded the 24 T cell receptor beta chains listed below, sequenced in a study of CD8 T cells in Susac syndrome. The RNA input was roughly 0.45 to 1 ug, and it was reverse transcribed with random hexamers. TCRdb itself ran the immunoSEQ multiplex PCR reads through MiXCR, one entry per CDR3 protein. In the table there are some 170,000 distinct CDR3 sequences, roughly 95% of which are singletons. The sample was CD4+ T cells from PBMCs. The receptors stem from a human donor in good health.

The CDR3, as DNA: TGTGCCAGCAGTCCCAACGGGGGGTGGCCGGAGCAGTTCTTC. Translated, it gives CASSPNGGWPEQFF. The chain carries TRBV27 and TRBJ2-1; 7 bases align to TRBD2. Germline CDR1 and CDR2: MNHEY and SMNVEV (reference sequence). Trimming took 5 bases from V and 10 from J; bases not matched to a gene: 11. CDR3 length equals 14 residues.

The chain recombines TRBV5-6 with TRBJ2-7, with 9 bases identical to TRBD1. The CDR3 loop spans 14 amino acids. Looked up from germline, CDR1 is SGHDT and CDR2 is YYEEEE. V was pared by 0 bases and J by 7 bases, with 5 bases of the junction left unmatched. The DNA for the CDR3 is TGTGCCAGCAGCTTGGGAGGACAGGGGAGAGAGCAGTACTTC. It encodes CASSLGGQGREQYF.

This sequence joins TRBV9 and TRBJ1-5, with unresolved D. Germline V gene lookup returns CDR1 SGDLS and CDR2 YYNGEE. The CDR3 spans 13 residues. V gave up 2 bases and J gave up 0 bases, with 3 bases separating them. CDR3 sequence: CASSVYSNQPQHF. The CDR3 bases are TGTGCCAGCAGCGTTTATAGCAATCAGCCCCAGCATTTT.

V is TRBV20-1 and J is TRBJ2-2, with D unresolved. The CDR3 spans 13 residues. Germline CDR1 reads DFQATT; CDR2 reads SNEGSKA (reference sequence). The V gene lost 7 bases and the J gene lost 5 bases, with 14 bases spanning the gap. The CDR3, as DNA: TGCAGTGGAGTGGAGCCCCTTACCGGGGAGCTGTTTTTT. This codes for CSGVEPLTGELFF.

This sequence joins TRBV28 and TRBJ2-7, with TRBD1 as a possible D gene (6 bases). Germline loops: CDR1 MDHEN, CDR2 SYDVKM. The CDR3 runs 14 residues. The V gene lost 6 bases and the J gene lost 0 bases, with 12 bases spanning the gap. This chain's CDR3 is CASSPQGSSYEQYF. The CDR3 DNA reads TGTGCCAGCAGCCCTCAGGGGAGCTCCTACGAGCAGTACTTC.

This chain connects TRBV3-1 to TRBJ2-6; D ambiguous. Germline CDR1 reads LGHDT; CDR2 reads YNNKEL (reference sequence). V was clipped by 8 bases and J by 6 bases, with 8 bases between them. CDR3 size: 12 residues. This CDR3 is CASARKANVLTF. Here the CDR3 DNA reads TGTGCCAGCGCCAGAAAGGCCAACGTCCTGACTTTC.

The chain uses TRBV29-1 and TRBJ1-2; no definite D call. The CDR3 loop spans 13 amino acids. Trimming took 6 bases from V and 5 from J, leaving 16 bases between them. Germline loops: CDR1 SQVTM, CDR2 ANQGSEA. The CDR3 loop is CSVQSGKWYGYTF. The CDR3 DNA reads TGCAGCGTCCAATCCGGGAAGTGGTATGGCTACACCTTC.

The chain uses TRBV20-1 and TRBJ2-7; D ambiguous. The CDR3 runs to 14 residues. The V end was cut by 0 bases, the J end by 3 bases, with 12 bases between. In germline, CDR1 is DFQATT, CDR2 SNEGSKA (reference sequence). The DNA of the CDR3 is TGCAGTGCTAGAGATCCCGCTGGGGACTACGAGCAGTACTTC. Its protein is CSARDPAGDYEQYF.

This chain joins TRBV29-1 and TRBJ1-5; the D is unclear. CDR1 is SQVTM and CDR2 is ANQGSEA in the germline V gene. The CDR3 contains 12 residues. V was shortened by 5 bases and J by 4 bases, with 9 bases between the two germline ends. CDR3 nucleotides: TGCAGCGTTACAGATCCTAATCAGCCCCAGCATTTT. It codes for CSVTDPNQPQHF.

V and J are TRBV29-1 and TRBJ1-2; 7 nucleotides align to TRBD1. V shed 4 bases and J 5 bases; nucleotides not matched to a gene: 4. The CDR3 contains 12 residues. Germline lookup yields CDR1 SQVTM and CDR2 ANQGSEA. DNA of the CDR3: TGCAGCGTTGCAACAGGGGCGTATGGCTACACCTTC. This gives the protein CSVATGAYGYTF.

The genes are TRBV30 and TRBJ1-2; 7 bases are shared with TRBD1. Germline V gene lookup returns CDR1 GTSNPN and CDR2 SVGIG (reference sequence). V was clipped by 1 base and J by 3 bases; unmatched bases: 5. The CDR3 contains 14 residues. The CDR3 loop reads CAWSARDRYYGYTF. The DNA of the CDR3 is TGTGCCTGGAGTGCGAGGGACAGATACTATGGCTACACCTTC.

The genes are TRBV3-1 and TRBJ2-1; 8 bases fit TRBD2. The CDR3 extends over 15 amino acids. Trimming at V came to 3 bases and at J to 4 bases, leaving 5 bases not matched to a gene. Germline CDR1 LGHDT, CDR2 YNNKEL (reference sequence). The CDR3 protein is CASSQLAGPYNEQFF. The CDR3 DNA is TGTGCCAGCAGCCAGTTAGCGGGGCCTTACAATGAGCAGTTCTTC.

This chain uses TRBV7-2 with TRBJ1-1; 7 nucleotides align to TRBD1. The CDR3 is 16 amino acids. The germline V gene has CDR1 SGHTA and CDR2 FQGNSA. V lost 2 bases to trimming and J lost 1 base; unmatched junction nucleotides: 7. The CDR3 loop is CASSLLGWDRNTEAFF. The CDR3 nucleotides are TGTGCCAGCAGCTTACTCGGTTGGGACAGGAACACTGAAGCTTTCTTT.

The chain employs TRBV30 and TRBJ1-1; TRBD1 matches at 7 bases. Germline-derived CDR1 and CDR2 are GTSNPN and SVGIG (reference sequence). Trimming removed 7 bases from V and 1 base from J; junction bases left unmatched: 6. The CDR3 covers 13 residues. This CDR3 is CASTGTANTEAFF. In nucleotides, the CDR3 is TGTGCCTCTACCGGGACAGCGAACACTGAAGCTTTCTTT.

This clonotype was seen a single time. The chain carries TRBV4-3 and TRBJ2-1; 8 bases map to TRBD1. Germline V gene lookup returns CDR1 LGHNA and CDR2 YSLEER. The ends lost 6 bases at V and 5 bases at J; junction bases unmatched: 9. This CDR3 spans 15 amino acids. In DNA, the CDR3 is TGCGCCAGCAGTCCGAGACAGGGGAACGACAATGAGCAGTTCTTC. It yields the protein CASSPRQGNDNEQFF.

The chain is built from TRBV15 and TRBJ2-7; 9 bases match TRBD2. Per germline, CDR1 LNHNV and CDR2 YYDKDF (reference sequence). V lost 4 bases to trimming and J lost 4 bases; unmatched junction nucleotides: 8. CDR3 size: 15 residues. In DNA, the CDR3 is TGTGCCACCAGCACCTTGGCTAGCGGGAAATACGAGCAGTACTTC. Translation gives CATSTLASGKYEQYF.

The chain joins TRBV10-3 to TRBJ2-7; perhaps TRBD2 as D (5 bases). There are 15 residues in the CDR3. With 0 bases removed from V and 5 bases from J, the gap between germline ends came to 14 bases. Germline V gene data show CDR1 as ENHRY and CDR2 as SYGVKD. The CDR3 region has the DNA TGTGCCATCAGTGAGTCTCGGGGAAGGAGCCACGAGCAGTACTTC. Amino acid sequence: CAISESRGRSHEQYF.

The chain recombines TRBV29-1 with TRBJ2-1; perhaps TRBD1 as D (6 bases). The CDR3 has 14 residues. The germline V gene encodes CDR1 SQVTM and CDR2 ANQGSEA. V was clipped by 7 bases and J by 0 bases, with 13 bases between them. CDR3 amino acids: CSAYRDTSYNEQFF. The DNA for the CDR3 is TGCAGCGCTTACCGGGACACCTCCTACAATGAGCAGTTCTTC.

J is TRBJ2-1 and V is TRBV9, with 8 nucleotides matching TRBD2. V dropped 3 bases and J dropped 9; count of bases not matched to a gene: 14. Per the germline V gene, CDR1 is SGDLS and CDR2 is YYNGEE. The CDR3 spans 16 residues. CDR3 sequence reads: CASSAQIRSGSTEQFF. The CDR3 coding sequence is TGTGCCAGCAGCGCCCAAATCCGAAGCGGGAGTACTGAGCAGTTCTTC.

The chain employs TRBV20-1 and TRBJ2-7; 10 nucleotides agree with TRBD2. Per germline, CDR1 DFQATT and CDR2 SNEGSKA (reference sequence). CDR3 length: 15 residues. The trim removed 7 bases at V and 0 bases at J, leaving 9 bases unmatched. The CDR3 loop is CSVLNSGRSSYEQYF. In DNA form, the CDR3 reads TGCAGTGTCCTAAATAGCGGGAGGTCCTCCTACGAGCAGTACTTC.

This chain uses TRBV27 with TRBJ1-1, with D uncertain. The CDR3 is 13 amino acids. Between the trimmed V and J ends, which lost 5 bases and 1 base, there was a span of 8 bases. In germline, CDR1 is MNHEY, CDR2 SMNVEV (reference sequence). CDR3 DNA: TGTGCCAGCAGTGGGCGTAGGAACACTGAAGCTTTCTTT. It encodes CASSGRRNTEAFF.

The chain links TRBV9 to TRBJ2-1, with 8 positions matching TRBD2. This CDR3 is built from 15 residues. J gave up 10 bases and V 0 bases, and 9 bases lay outside the gene matches. Per germline, CDR1 SGDLS and CDR2 YYNGEE. The CDR3 DNA follows: TGTGCCAGCAGCGTAGATTTTAGCGGGACTCCGGAGCAGTTCTTC. Encoded protein: CASSVDFSGTPEQFF.

The rearrangement links TRBV30 to TRBJ1-1, with D possibly being TRBD1 (5 bases). Trimming took 2 bases from V and 6 from J, leaving 13 bases between them. The CDR3 totals 13 residues. The germline V gene encodes CDR1 GTSNPN and CDR2 SVGIG (reference sequence). The CDR3 reads CAWSFGGIPEAFF. The CDR3, as DNA: TGTGCCTGGAGTTTCGGGGGGATTCCTGAAGCTTTCTTT. The variable domain in full, completed from reference TRBV30 and TRBJ1-1, reads SQTIHQWPATLVQPVGSPLSLECTVEGTSNPNLYWYRQAAGRGLQLLFYSVGIGQISSEVPQNLSASRPQDRQFILSSKKLLLSDSGFYLCAWSFGGIPEAFFGQGTRLTVV.

V is TRBV6-2 or TRBV6-3 and J is TRBJ2-1; 12 bases are a match to TRBD2. This CDR3 has 16 residues. Germline V lookup: CDR1 MNHEY, CDR2 SVGEGT. J was trimmed by 7 bases and V by 7 bases; bases with no gene match: 11. This chain's CDR3 is CASTFPPSGRGNEQFF. The CDR3 bases are TGTGCCAGCACCTTCCCCCCTAGCGGGAGGGGGAATGAGCAGTTCTTC.